This T cell receptor beta chain was recovered during a study of PD-L1 blockade in urothelial cancer. J gave up 1 base and V 7 bases, and 6 bases lay outside the gene matches. This CDR3 region has 16 residues. The germline gives CDR1 SGHVS, CDR2 FQNEAQ. Sequencing used immunoSEQ multiplex PCR; TCRdb keeps in-frame clones, though not all of them. This table has about 70,000 clones, around four fifths appearing once. The origin of this receptor is a man between 65 and 80 years old with urothelial cancer. The sample was PBMCs, taken around atezolizumab (anti-PD-L1) treatment. This sequence joins TRBV7-8 and TRBJ2-2, with 10 bases matching TRBD2. The CDR3 reads CASIPSSGRNTGELFF. The CDR3 coding sequence is TGTGCCAGCATTCCATCTAGCGGGAGGAACACCGGGGAGCTGTTTTTT.